This T cell receptor (beta chain) was recorded in a study of blood T cell repertoires in COVID-19. Germline CDR1 LNHNV, CDR2 YYDKDF (reference sequence). V was clipped by 5 bases and J by 4 bases, with 11 bases between them. CDR3 size: 13 residues. Authors' processing steps: Estimated nucleated cell counts came from reference gene primer amplification. Clones were sequenced by immunoSEQ multiplex PCR, and TCRdb holds only the in-frame ones, with some missing. V, J and clone size derive from that table, while D and trimming were established from the DNA sequence. The table records a few hundred thousand clones, approximately 90% of them present only once.

The sample taken for sequencing was PBMCs or T cells enriched from blood (not recorded which). The receptor was isolated from a young woman who had recovered from COVID-19. The chain employs TRBV15 and TRBJ1-2; D gene ambiguous. CDR3 DNA sequence: TGTGCCACCAGCCAATATCCCAGCTATGGCTACACCTTC. This encodes CATSQYPSYGYTF.